Each of the 4 T cell receptor beta chains below was sequenced from the same sample in a study of T cells in Graves' hyperthyroidism and ophthalmopathy. Using RNA transcripts as the source, TCR beta CDR3 regions were amplified. The HTBI primer set was used in a first-round RT-PCR of the TCR CDR3. TCRdb redid the calling of the multiplex PCR reads with MiXCR, one entry per CDR3 protein. The sample gives 350,000 to 400,000 distinct CDR3 sequences, 14% of which show up once; 9.5% to 12% is in the top ten. The sequencing input was blood. All receptors derive from an older woman with Graves' hyperthyroidism.

This clonotype turned up a few times. The chain uses TRBV6-1 and TRBJ2-5; D is uncertain. This CDR3 has 11 residues. The germline CDR1 and CDR2 sequences are MNHNS and SASEGT. The V end was cut by 5 bases, the J end by 5 bases, with 6 bases between. The chain's CDR3 is CASSKGETQYF. The CDR3 DNA reads as TGTGCCAGCAGTAAAGGGGAGACCCAGTACTTC.

The chain links TRBV4-1 to TRBJ2-2; 9 bases fit TRBD2. Unmatched junction bases numbered 5, after V lost 3 bases and J lost 6 bases. CDR3 length: 15 residues. The germline V gene has CDR1 MGHRA and CDR2 YSYEKL. The DNA for the CDR3 is TGCGCCAGCAGCCACGTTAGCGGGGGCGCCGGGGAGCTGTTTTTT. It is translated as CASSHVSGGAGELFF.

This clonotype was detected ten times or more. The rearrangement uses TRBV20-1 and TRBJ1-2; no definite D call. The CDR3 is made up of 15 amino acids. The germline CDR1 and CDR2 sequences are DFQATT and SNEGSKA (reference sequence). V lost 1 base and J lost 3, with 15 bases in between. CDR3 loop: CSARAGQKTDYGYTF. The CDR3, as DNA: TGCAGTGCTAGAGCAGGCCAGAAAACCGACTATGGCTACACCTTC.

This clonotype was observed a few times. The J gene is TRBJ2-5, the V gene TRBV6-1; D possibly corresponds to TRBD2 (6 bases). The CDR3 contains 15 residues. The V gene's germline CDR1 is MNHNS and CDR2 SASEGT. The V gene lost 2 bases and the J gene lost 4 bases, with 14 bases spanning the gap. CDR3 loop: CASSESRLARETQYF. The CDR3 region has the DNA TGTGCCAGCAGTGAATCCAGGCTAGCGAGAGAGACCCAGTACTTC.